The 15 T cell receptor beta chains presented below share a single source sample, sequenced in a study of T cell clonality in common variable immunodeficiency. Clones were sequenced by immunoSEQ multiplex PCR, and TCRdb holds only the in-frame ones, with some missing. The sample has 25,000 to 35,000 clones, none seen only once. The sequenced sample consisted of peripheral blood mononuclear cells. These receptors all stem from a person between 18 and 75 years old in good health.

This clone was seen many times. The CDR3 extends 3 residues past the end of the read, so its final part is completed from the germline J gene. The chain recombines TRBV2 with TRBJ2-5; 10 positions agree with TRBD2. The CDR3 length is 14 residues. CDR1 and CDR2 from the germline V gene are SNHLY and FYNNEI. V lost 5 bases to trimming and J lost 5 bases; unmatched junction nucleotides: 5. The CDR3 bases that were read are TGTGCCAGCAGTATCCGAGCGGGGGGGGAGACC. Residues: CASSIRAGGET. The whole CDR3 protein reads CASSIRAGGETQYF.

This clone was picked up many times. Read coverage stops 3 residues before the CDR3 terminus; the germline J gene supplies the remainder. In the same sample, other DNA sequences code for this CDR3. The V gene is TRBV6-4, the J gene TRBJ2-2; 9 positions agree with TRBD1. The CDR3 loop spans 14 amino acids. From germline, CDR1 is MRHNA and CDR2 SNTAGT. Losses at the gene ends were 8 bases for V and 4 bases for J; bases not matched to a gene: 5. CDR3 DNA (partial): TGTGCCAGCCGCGGACAGGGGACCACCGGGGAG. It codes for CASRGQGTTGE. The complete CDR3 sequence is CASRGQGTTGELFF.

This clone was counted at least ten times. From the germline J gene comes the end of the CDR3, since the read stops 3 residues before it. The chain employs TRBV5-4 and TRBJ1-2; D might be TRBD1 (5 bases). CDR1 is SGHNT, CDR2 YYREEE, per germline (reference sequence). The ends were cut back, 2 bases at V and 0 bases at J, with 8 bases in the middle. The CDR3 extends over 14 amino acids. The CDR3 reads CASSFQGSNYGYTF. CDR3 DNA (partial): TGTGCCAGCAGCTTCCAGGGATCTAACTATGGC.

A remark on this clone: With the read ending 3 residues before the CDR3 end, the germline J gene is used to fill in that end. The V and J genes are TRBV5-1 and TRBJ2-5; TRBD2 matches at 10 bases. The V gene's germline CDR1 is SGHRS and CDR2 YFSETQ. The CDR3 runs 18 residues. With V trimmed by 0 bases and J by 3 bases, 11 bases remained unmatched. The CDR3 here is CASSLGASGSLREETQYF. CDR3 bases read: TGCGCCAGCAGCTTGGGAGCTAGCGGGAGTCTCCGGGAAGAGACC.

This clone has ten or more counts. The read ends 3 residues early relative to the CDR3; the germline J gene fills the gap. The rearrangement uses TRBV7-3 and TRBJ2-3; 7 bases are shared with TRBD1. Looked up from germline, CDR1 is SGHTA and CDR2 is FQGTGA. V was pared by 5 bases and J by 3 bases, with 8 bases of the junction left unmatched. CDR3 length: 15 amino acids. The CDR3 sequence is CASSPGDRQTDTQYF. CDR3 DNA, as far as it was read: TGTGCCAGCAGCCCCGGGGACAGACAAACAGATACG.

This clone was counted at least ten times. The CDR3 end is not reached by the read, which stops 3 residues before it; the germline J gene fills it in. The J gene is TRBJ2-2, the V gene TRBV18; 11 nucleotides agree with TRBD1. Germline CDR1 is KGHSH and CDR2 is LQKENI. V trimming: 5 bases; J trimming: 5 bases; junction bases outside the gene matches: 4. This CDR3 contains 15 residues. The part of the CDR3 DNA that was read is TGTGCCAGCTCAGGACAGGGGGCTACGACCGGGGAG. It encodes CASSGQGATTGE. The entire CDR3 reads CASSGQGATTGELFF. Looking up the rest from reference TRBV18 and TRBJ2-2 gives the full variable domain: NAGVMQNPRHLVRRRGQEARLRCSPMKGHSHVYWYRQLPEEGLKFMVYLQKENIIDESGMPKERFSAEFPKEGPSILRIQQVVRGDSAAYFCASSGQGATTGELFFGEGSRLTVL.

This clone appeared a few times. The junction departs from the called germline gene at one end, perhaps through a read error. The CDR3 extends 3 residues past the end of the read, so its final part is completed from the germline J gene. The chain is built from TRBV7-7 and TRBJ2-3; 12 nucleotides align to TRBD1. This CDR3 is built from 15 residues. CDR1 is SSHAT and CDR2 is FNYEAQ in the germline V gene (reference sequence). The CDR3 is CASSPGTGGWETQYF. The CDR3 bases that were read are TGTGCTAGCAGCCCCGGGACAGGGGGCTGGGAGACG.

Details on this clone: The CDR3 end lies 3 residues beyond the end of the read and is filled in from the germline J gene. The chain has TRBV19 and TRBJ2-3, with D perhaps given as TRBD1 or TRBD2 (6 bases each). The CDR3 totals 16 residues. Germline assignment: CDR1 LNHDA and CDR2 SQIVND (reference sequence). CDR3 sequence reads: CASSMGGGGPQETQYF. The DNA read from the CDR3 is TGTGCCAGTAGTATGGGTGGAGGGGGACCCCAAGAGACG.

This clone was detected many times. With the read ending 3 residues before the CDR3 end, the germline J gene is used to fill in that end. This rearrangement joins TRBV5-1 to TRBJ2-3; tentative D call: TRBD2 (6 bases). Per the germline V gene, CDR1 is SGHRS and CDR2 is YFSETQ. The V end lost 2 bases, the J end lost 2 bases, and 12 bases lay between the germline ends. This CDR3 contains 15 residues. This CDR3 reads CASSFTSTNTDTQYF. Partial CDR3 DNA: TGCGCCAGCAGCTTTACTAGCACAAACACAGATACG.

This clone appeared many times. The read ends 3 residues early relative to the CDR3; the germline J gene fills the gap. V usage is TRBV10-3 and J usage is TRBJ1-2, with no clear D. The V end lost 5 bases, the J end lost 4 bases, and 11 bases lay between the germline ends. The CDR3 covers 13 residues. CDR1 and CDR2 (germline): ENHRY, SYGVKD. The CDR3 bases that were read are TGTGCCATCAGTCCGCAGGATAGCTATGGC. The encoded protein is CAISPQDSYG. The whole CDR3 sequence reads CAISPQDSYGYTF.

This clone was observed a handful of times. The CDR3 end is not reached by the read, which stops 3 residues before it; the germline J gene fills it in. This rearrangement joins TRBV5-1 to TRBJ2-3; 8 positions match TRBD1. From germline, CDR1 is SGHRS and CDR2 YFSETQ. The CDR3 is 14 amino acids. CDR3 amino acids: CASSRTGPRETQYF. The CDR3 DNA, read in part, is TGCGCCAGCAGCAGGACAGGGCCCCGGGAGACG.

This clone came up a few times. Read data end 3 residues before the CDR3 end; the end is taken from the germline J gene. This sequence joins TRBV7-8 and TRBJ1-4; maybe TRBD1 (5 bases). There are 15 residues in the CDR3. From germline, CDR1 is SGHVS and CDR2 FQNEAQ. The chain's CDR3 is CASSLIVSGANVLFF. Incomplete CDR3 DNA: TGTGCCAGCAGCTTAATCGTCTCTGGGGCCAACGTA.

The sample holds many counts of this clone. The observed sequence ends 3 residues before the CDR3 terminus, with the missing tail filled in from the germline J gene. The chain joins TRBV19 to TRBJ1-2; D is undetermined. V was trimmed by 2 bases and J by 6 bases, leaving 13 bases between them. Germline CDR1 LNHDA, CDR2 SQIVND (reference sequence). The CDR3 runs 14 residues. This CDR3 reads CASSISAESNGYTF. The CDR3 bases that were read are TGTGCCAGTAGTATATCCGCGGAGTCGAATGGC.

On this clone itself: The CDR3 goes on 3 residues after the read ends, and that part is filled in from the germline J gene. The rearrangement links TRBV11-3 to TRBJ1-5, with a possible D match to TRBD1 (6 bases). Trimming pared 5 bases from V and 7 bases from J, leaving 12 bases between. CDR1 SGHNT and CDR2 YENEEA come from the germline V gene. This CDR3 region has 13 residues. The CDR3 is CASSPEGGQPQHF. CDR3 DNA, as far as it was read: TGTGCCAGCAGCCCCGAGGGGGGGCAGCCC.

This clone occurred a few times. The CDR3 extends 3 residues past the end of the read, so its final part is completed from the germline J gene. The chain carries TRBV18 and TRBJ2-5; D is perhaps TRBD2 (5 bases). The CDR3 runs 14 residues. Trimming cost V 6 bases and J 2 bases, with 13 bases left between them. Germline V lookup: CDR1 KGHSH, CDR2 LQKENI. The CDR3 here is CASSPGYVQETQYF. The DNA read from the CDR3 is TGTGCCAGCTCGCCGGGGTACGTGCAAGAGACC.